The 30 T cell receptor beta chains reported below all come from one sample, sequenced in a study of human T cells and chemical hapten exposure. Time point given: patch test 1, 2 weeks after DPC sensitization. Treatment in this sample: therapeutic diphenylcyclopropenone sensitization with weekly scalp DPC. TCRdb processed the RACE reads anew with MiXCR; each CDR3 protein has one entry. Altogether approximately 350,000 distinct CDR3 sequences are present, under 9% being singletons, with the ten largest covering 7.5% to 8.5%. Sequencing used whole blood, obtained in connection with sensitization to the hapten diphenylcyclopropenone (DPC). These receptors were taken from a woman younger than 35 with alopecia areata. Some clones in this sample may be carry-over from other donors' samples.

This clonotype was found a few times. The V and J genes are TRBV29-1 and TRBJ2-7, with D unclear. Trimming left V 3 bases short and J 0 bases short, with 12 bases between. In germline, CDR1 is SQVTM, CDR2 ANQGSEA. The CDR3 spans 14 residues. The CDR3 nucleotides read TGCAGCGTTGAGTGGACGGATACCTCCTACGAGCAGTACTTC. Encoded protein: CSVEWTDTSYEQYF.

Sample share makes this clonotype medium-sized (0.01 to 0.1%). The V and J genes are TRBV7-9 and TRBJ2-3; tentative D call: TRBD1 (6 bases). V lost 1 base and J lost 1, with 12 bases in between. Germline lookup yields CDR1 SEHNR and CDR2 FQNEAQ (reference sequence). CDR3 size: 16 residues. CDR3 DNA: TGTGCCAGCAGCTTAGAACCAGGGGACGGCACAGATACGCAGTATTTT. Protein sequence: CASSLEPGDGTDTQYF.

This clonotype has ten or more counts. CDR3 sequence: CSVELGTGDRSAGELFF. For the CDR3, the DNA is TGCAGCGTTGAATTAGGGACAGGGGATAGGTCTGCCGGGGAGCTGTTTTTT. The rearrangement links TRBV29-1 to TRBJ2-2; 10 nucleotides agree with TRBD1. Germline loops: CDR1 SQVTM, CDR2 ANQGSEA. The CDR3 covers 17 residues. J was trimmed by 6 bases and V by 2 bases; bases with no gene match: 12.

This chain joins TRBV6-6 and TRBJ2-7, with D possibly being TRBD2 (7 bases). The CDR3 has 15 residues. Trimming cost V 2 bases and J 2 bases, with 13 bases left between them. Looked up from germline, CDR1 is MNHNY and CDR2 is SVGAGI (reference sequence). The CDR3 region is CASSYVGGPPYEQYF. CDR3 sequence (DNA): TGTGCCAGCAGTTACGTCGGGGGGCCCCCCTACGAGCAGTACTTC.

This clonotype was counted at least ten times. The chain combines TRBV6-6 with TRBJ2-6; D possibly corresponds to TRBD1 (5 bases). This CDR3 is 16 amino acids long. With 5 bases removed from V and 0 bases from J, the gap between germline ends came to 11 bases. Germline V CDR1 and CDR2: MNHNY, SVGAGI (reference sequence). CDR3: CASSVIRGSGANVLTF. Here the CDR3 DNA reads TGTGCCAGCAGTGTAATTAGGGGCTCTGGGGCCAACGTCCTGACTTTC.

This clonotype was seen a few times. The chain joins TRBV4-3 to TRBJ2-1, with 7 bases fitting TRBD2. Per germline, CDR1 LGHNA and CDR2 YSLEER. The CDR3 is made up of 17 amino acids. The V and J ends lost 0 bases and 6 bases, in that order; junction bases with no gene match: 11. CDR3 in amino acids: CASSQDSWGGGGNEQFF. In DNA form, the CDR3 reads TGCGCCAGCAGCCAAGATTCTTGGGGGGGTGGAGGCAATGAGCAGTTCTTC.

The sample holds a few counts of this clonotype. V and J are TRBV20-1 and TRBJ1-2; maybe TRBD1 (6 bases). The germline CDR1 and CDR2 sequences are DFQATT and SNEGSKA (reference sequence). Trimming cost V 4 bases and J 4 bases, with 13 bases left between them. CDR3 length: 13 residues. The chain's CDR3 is CSATGQQFYGYTF. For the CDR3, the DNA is TGCAGTGCTACCGGACAGCAATTCTATGGCTACACCTTC.

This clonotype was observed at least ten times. Here the CDR3 reads CASSSLNSQYF. In nucleotides, the CDR3 is TGTGCCAGCAGCTCCCTAAACTCCCAGTACTTC. J is TRBJ2-5 and V is TRBV13, with D uncertain. The germline gives CDR1 PRHDT, CDR2 FYEKMQ (reference sequence). CDR3 size: 11 residues. Deletions cut 4 bases from V and 9 bases from J, with 9 bases between.

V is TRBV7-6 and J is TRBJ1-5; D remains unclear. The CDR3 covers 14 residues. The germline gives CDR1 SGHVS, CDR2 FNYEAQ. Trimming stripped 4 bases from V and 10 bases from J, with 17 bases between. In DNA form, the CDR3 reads TGTGCCAGCAGCTCCGGACCCGATTGGAACCCCCAGCATTTT. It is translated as CASSSGPDWNPQHF. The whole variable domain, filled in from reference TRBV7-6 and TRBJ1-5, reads GAGVSQSPRYKVTKRGQDVALRCDPISGHVSLYWYRQALGQGPEFLTYFNYEAQQDKSGLPNDRFSAERPEGSISTLTIQRTEQRDSAMYRCASSSGPDWNPQHFGDGTRLSIL.

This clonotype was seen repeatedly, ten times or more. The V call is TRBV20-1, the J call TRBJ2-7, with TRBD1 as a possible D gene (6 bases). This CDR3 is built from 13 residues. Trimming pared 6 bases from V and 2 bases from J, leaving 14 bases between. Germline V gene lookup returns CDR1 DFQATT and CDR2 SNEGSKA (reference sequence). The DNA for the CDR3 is TGCAGTGCCCCAGACAGGTCCGCCTACGAGCAGTACTTC. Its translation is CSAPDRSAYEQYF.

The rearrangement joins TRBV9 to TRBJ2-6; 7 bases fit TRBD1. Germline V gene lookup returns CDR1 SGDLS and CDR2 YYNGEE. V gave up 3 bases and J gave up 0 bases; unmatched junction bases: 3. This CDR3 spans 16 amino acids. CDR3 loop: CASSDGTDSGANVLTF. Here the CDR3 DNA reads TGTGCCAGCAGCGACGGGACAGACTCTGGGGCCAACGTCCTGACTTTC. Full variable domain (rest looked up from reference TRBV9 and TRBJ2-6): DSGVTQTPKHLITATGQRVTLRCSPRSGDLSVYWYQQSLDQGLQFLIQYYNGEERAKGNILERFSAQQFPDLHSELNLSSLELGDSALYFCASSDGTDSGANVLTFGAGSRLTVL.

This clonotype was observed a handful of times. CDR3 sequence reads: CSARPQGADTQYF. The DNA of the CDR3 is TGCAGTGCTAGACCCCAGGGGGCAGATACGCAGTATTTT. The chain combines TRBV20-1 with TRBJ2-3, with TRBD1 matching over 7 bases. Trimming took 2 bases from V and 4 from J; bases not matched to a gene: 3. The length of the CDR3 is 13 residues. Germline CDR1 DFQATT, CDR2 SNEGSKA (reference sequence).

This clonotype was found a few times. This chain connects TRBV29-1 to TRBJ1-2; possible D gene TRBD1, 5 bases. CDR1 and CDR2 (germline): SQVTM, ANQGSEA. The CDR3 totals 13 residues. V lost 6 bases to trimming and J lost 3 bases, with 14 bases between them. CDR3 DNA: TGCAGCGTACGGGACGAAAGTGACTATGGCTACACCTTC. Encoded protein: CSVRDESDYGYTF.

CDR3 sequence: CASRAGTGEDQPQHF. The CDR3 DNA sequence: TGTGCCAGCAGGGCCGGGACAGGGGAGGATCAGCCCCAGCATTTT. The chain is built from TRBV12-3 or TRBV12-4 and TRBJ1-5; 10 nucleotides agree with TRBD1. CDR3 length: 15 amino acids. J gave up 5 bases and V 6 bases, and 7 bases lay outside the gene matches.

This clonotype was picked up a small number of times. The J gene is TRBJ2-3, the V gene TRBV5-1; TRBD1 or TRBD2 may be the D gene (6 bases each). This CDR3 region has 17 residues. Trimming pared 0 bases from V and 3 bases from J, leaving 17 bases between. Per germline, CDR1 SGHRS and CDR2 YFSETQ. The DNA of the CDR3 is TGCGCCAGCAGCTTGGTCGGGCCAGGGGCGGGAACAGATACGCAGTATTTT. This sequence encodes CASSLVGPGAGTDTQYF.

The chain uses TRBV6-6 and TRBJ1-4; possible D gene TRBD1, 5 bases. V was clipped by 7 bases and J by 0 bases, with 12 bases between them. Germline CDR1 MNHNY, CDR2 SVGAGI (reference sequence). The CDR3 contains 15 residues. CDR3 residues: CASTEGAATNEKLFF. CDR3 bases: TGTGCCAGCACCGAAGGGGCAGCAACTAATGAAAAACTGTTTTTT.

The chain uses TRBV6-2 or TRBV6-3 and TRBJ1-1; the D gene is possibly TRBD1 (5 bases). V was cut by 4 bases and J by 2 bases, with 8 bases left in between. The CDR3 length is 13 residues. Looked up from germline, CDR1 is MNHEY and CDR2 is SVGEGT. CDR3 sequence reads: CASSSRDNTEAFF. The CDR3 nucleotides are TGTGCCAGCAGTTCCCGGGACAACACTGAAGCTTTCTTT.

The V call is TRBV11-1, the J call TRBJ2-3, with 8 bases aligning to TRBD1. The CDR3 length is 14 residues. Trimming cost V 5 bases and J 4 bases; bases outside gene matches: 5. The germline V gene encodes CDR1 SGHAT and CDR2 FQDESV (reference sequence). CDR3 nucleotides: TGTGCCAGCAGCCAGACAGGGGACGCAGATACGCAGTATTTT. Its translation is CASSQTGDADTQYF.

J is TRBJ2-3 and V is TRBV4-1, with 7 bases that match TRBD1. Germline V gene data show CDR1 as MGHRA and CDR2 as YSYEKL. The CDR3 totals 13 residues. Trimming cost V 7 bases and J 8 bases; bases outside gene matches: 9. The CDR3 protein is CASTPVYRGTQYF. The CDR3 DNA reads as TGCGCCAGCACCCCGGTCTACAGGGGTACGCAGTATTTT.

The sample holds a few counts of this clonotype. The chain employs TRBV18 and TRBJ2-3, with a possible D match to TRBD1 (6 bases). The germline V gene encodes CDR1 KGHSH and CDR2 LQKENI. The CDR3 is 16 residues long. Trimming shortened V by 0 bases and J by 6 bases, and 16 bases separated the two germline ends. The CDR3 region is CASSPPDRTIEDTQYF. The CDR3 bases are TGTGCCAGCTCACCACCGGACAGAACCATAGAGGATACGCAGTATTTT.

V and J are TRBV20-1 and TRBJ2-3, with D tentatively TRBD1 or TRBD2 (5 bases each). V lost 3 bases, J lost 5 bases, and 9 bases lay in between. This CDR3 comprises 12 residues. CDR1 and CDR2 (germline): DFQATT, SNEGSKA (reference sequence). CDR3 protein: CSARGDQDTQYF. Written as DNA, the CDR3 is TGCAGTGCTAGGGGGGATCAAGATACGCAGTATTTT.

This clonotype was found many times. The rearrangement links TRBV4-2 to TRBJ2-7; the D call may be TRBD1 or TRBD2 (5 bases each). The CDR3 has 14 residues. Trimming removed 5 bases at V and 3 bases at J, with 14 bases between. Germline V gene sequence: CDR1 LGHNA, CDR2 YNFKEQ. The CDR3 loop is CASSSDDGGYEQYF. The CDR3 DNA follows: TGTGCCAGCAGCTCAGATGATGGGGGCTACGAGCAGTACTTC.

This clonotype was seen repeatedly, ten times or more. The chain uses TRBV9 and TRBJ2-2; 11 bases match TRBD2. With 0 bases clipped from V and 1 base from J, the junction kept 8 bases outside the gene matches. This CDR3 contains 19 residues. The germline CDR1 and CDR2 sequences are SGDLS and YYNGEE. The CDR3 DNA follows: TGTGCCAGCAGCGTAGCTAAATGGGGACTAGCGGAGAACACCGGGGAGCTGTTTTTT. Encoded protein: CASSVAKWGLAENTGELFF.

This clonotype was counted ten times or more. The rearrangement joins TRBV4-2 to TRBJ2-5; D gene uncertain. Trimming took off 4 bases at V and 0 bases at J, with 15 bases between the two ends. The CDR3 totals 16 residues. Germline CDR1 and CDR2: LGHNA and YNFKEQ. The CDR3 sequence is CASSRHDRGDQETQYF. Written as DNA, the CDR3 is TGTGCCAGCAGCCGACACGATCGCGGAGACCAAGAGACCCAGTACTTC.

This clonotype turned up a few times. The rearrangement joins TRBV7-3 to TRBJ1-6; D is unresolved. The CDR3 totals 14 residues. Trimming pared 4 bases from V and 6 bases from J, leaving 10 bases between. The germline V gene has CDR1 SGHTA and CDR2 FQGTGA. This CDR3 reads CASSSSGSNSPLHF. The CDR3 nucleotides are TGTGCCAGCAGCTCCTCCGGGTCTAATTCACCCCTCCACTTT. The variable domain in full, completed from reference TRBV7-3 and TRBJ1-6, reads GAGVSQTPSNKVTEKGKYVELRCDPISGHTALYWYRQSLGQGPEFLIYFQGTGAADDSGLPNDRFFAVRPEGSVSTLKIQRTERGDSAVYLCASSSSGSNSPLHFGNGTRLTVT.

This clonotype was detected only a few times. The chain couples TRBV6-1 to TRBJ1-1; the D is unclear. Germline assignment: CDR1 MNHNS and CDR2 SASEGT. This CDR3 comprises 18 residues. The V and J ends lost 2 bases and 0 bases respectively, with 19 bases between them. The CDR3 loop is CASSENRGWRRMNTEAFF. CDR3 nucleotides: TGTGCCAGCAGTGAAAACCGGGGTTGGCGGCGAATGAACACTGAAGCTTTCTTT.

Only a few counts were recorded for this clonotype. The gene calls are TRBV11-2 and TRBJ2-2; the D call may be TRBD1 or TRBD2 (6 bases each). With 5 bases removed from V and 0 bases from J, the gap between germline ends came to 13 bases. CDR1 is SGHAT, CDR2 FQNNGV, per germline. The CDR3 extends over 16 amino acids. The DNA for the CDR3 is TGTGCCAGCAGCCAGGGGCGACTAGCGAACACCGGGGAGCTGTTTTTT. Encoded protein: CASSQGRLANTGELFF.

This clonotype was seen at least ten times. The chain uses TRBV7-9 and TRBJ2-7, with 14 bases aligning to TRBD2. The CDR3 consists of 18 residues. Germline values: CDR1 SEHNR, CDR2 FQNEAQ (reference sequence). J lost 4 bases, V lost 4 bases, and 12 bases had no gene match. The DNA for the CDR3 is TGTGCCAGCAGCTACCGGACTAGCGGGGGGAAAAAAGTGTACGAGCAGTACTTC. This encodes CASSYRTSGGKKVYEQYF.

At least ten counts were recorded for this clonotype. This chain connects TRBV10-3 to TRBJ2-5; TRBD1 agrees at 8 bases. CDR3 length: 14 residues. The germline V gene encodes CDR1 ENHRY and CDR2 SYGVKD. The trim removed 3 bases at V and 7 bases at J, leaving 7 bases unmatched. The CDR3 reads CAISDGTGPGTQYF. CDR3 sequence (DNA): TGTGCCATCAGTGACGGGACAGGTCCTGGGACCCAGTACTTC.

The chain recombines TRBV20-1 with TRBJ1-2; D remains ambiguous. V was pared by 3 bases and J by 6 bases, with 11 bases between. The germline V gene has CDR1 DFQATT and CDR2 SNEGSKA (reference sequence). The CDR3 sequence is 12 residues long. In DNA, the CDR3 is TGCAGTGCTAGGTTTCCTCTCCATGGCTACACCTTC. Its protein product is CSARFPLHGYTF.